These 27 T cell receptor beta chains originate from one sample sequenced in a study of Graves' ophthalmopathy and Graves' hyperthyroidism. Amplification of the TCR beta CDR3 regions used RNA transcripts (as template). First-round RT-PCR relied on HTBI primers, and a second-round multiplex PCR came next. TCRdb independently ran MiXCR on the multiplex PCR reads; one entry per CDR3 protein. The sample has some 240,000 distinct CDR3 sequences; roughly 50% are singletons. Sequencing was performed on peripheral blood. These receptors were obtained from an adult man with Graves' ophthalmopathy.

The chain recombines TRBV10-3 with TRBJ2-6, with 9 nucleotides matching TRBD1. Germline CDR1 is ENHRY and CDR2 is SYGVKD. This CDR3 spans 16 amino acids. The junction had 5 bases not matched to a gene; V was cut back by 8 bases and J by 0 bases. CDR3 protein: CAIRDRVNSGANVLTF. The CDR3 coding sequence is TGTGCCATCCGGGACAGGGTCAACTCTGGGGCCAACGTCCTGACTTTC.

The J gene is TRBJ2-7, the V gene TRBV24-1, with unresolved D. The ends were cut back, 6 bases at V and 2 bases at J, with 16 bases in the middle. The CDR3 spans 15 residues. Germline values: CDR1 KGHDR, CDR2 SFDVKD. The CDR3 reads CATSNSRHRAYEQYF. CDR3 bases: TGTGCCACCAGTAACAGCCGGCATCGTGCCTACGAGCAGTACTTC.

The V gene is TRBV12-3 or TRBV12-4, the J gene TRBJ2-7; no clear D. V gave up 3 bases and J gave up 1 base, with 10 bases separating them. The CDR3 covers 14 residues. In nucleotides, the CDR3 is TGTGCCAGCAGTTTTTGGACGGTATCCTACGAGCAGTACTTC. This codes for CASSFWTVSYEQYF.

The CDR3 region is CSASRRGGDYGYTF. The CDR3 region has the DNA TGCAGTGCTAGTCGGCGGGGAGGGGACTATGGCTACACCTTC. The rearrangement joins TRBV20-1 to TRBJ1-2, with TRBD1 as a possible D gene (5 bases). V was cut by 3 bases and J by 3 bases, with 14 bases left in between. The germline V gene has CDR1 DFQATT and CDR2 SNEGSKA (reference sequence). The CDR3 extends over 14 amino acids.

This clonotype was picked up a small number of times. The gene calls are TRBV9 and TRBJ1-4; TRBD1 is a possible D gene (6 bases). Trimming stripped 4 bases from V and 6 bases from J, with 16 bases between. Germline CDR1 SGDLS, CDR2 YYNGEE. This CDR3 spans 15 amino acids. CDR3 bases: TGTGCCAGCAGCTTAATTTACAGGGCGGATGAAAAACTGTTTTTT. This sequence encodes CASSLIYRADEKLFF.

The rearrangement links TRBV5-4 to TRBJ2-7; D might be TRBD2 (5 bases). Germline assignment: CDR1 SGHNT and CDR2 YYREEE (reference sequence). V was trimmed by 4 bases and J by 12 bases, leaving 23 bases between them. The CDR3 sequence is 14 residues long. The CDR3 DNA reads TGTGCCAGCAGCCAAGAGATCCCCAGCGGCGGTACGTACTTC. Protein: CASSQEIPSGGTYF.

The rearrangement links TRBV29-1 to TRBJ2-5, with 11 bases aligning to TRBD1. Trimming cost V 6 bases and J 1 base; bases outside gene matches: 4. The CDR3 is made up of 14 amino acids. Germline V lookup: CDR1 SQVTM, CDR2 ANQGSEA. The chain's CDR3 is CSVVGTGGQETQYF. The CDR3 nucleotides read TGCAGCGTCGTCGGGACAGGGGGCCAAGAGACCCAGTACTTC. Based on the CDR3 plus reference TRBV29-1 and TRBJ2-5, the full variable domain is SAVISQKPSRDICQRGTSLTIQCQVDSQVTMMFWYRQQPGQSLTLIATANQGSEATYESGFVIDKFPISRPNLTFSTLTVSNMSPEDSSIYLCSVVGTGGQETQYFGPGTRLLVL.

The rearrangement uses TRBV7-6 and TRBJ1-1; the D is unclear. Trimming took 9 bases from V and 4 from J, leaving 15 bases between them. Germline assignment: CDR1 SGHVS and CDR2 FNYEAQ. The CDR3 has 13 residues. CDR3 DNA sequence: TGTGCCAGAAGCCGGAGCTTGGGCACTGAAGCTTTCTTT. Protein: CARSRSLGTEAFF.

This clonotype was found a few times. This chain links TRBV14 with TRBJ2-2, with 10 bases matching TRBD2. CDR3 length: 17 amino acids. With V trimmed by 4 bases and J by 4 bases, 9 bases remained unmatched. CDR1 SGHDN and CDR2 FVKESK come from the germline V gene. As DNA, the CDR3 is TGTGCCAGCAGCCTTCTACGGACTAGCGGTTTCACCGGGGAGCTGTTTTTT. Protein sequence: CASSLLRTSGFTGELFF.

V and J are TRBV7-6 and TRBJ1-1; a weak D match, TRBD1 (6 bases). Deletions cut 5 bases from V and 3 bases from J, with 19 bases between. There are 16 residues in the CDR3. CDR1 SGHVS and CDR2 FNYEAQ come from the germline V gene. The CDR3 nucleotides read TGTGCCAGCAGCGATCCAGGGGTAGGCTCGCACACTGAAGCTTTCTTT. This gives the protein CASSDPGVGSHTEAFF.

The chain links TRBV20-1 to TRBJ1-3; perhaps TRBD1 as D (5 bases). Trimming removed 0 bases at V and 0 bases at J, with 9 bases between. Germline loops: CDR1 DFQATT, CDR2 SNEGSKA (reference sequence). CDR3 length equals 15 residues. The CDR3 loop is CSARDGGISGNTIYF. In DNA, the CDR3 is TGCAGTGCTAGAGATGGGGGGATCTCTGGAAACACCATATATTTT.

This clonotype was counted ten times or more. The V call is TRBV10-3, the J call TRBJ1-6; weak D call: TRBD1 (6 bases). V was cut by 2 bases and J by 10 bases, with 21 bases left in between. The CDR3 spans 17 residues. Germline V gene sequence: CDR1 ENHRY, CDR2 SYGVKD. For the CDR3, the DNA is TGTGCCATCAGTGAGGAGTCAGGGGCCACAATGCGGTCACCCCTCCACTTT. Protein product: CAISEESGATMRSPLHF.

The genes are TRBV29-1 and TRBJ2-5; 8 nucleotides match TRBD1. V was clipped by 1 base and J by 7 bases; unmatched bases: 2. This CDR3 spans 12 amino acids. In germline, CDR1 is SQVTM, CDR2 ANQGSEA. DNA for the CDR3: TGCAGCGTTGAAGTACAGGGGGGGACCCAGTACTTC. This codes for CSVEVQGGTQYF.

Worth noting for this clonotype: At one end, the junction sequence differs from germline, possibly due to a read error. The V gene is TRBV10-3, the J gene TRBJ1-1; D is unresolved. The CDR3 loop spans 13 amino acids. Germline CDR1 and CDR2: ENHRY and SYGVKD. CDR3 DNA sequence: TGTGCCATCAGTGAGGTCGGGTACACTGGAGCTTTCTTT. Protein: CAISEVGYTGAFF.

The V call is TRBV20-1, the J call TRBJ1-1; D is ambiguous. With 4 bases removed from V and 5 bases from J, the gap between germline ends came to 11 bases. The CDR3 spans 12 residues. CDR1 and CDR2 from the germline V gene are DFQATT and SNEGSKA (reference sequence). CDR3 nucleotide sequence: TGCAGTGCTAAAAAAGTGGGGACTGAAGCTTTCTTT. This sequence encodes CSAKKVGTEAFF.

CDR3 sequence reads: CAISESGDGQETQYF. In nucleotides, the CDR3 is TGTGCCATCAGTGAGTCGGGGGACGGCCAAGAGACCCAGTACTTC. The gene calls are TRBV10-3 and TRBJ2-5; D might be TRBD1 or TRBD2, each matching 5 bases. CDR3 size: 15 residues. V was shortened by 0 bases and J by 1 base, with 9 bases between the two germline ends. Germline values: CDR1 ENHRY, CDR2 SYGVKD.

This clonotype was detected a few times. The CDR3 region has the DNA TGTGCCAGCAGCCCCCGGGAACTAGCTGACACCGGGGAGCTGTTTTTT. This sequence encodes CASSPRELADTGELFF. The chain uses TRBV7-3 and TRBJ2-2; weak D call: TRBD2 (6 bases). Deletions cut 5 bases from V and 3 bases from J, with 16 bases between. Germline values: CDR1 SGHTA, CDR2 FQGTGA. The CDR3 has 16 amino acids.

The chain combines TRBV7-6 with TRBJ2-2, with 7 bases fitting TRBD1. V was clipped by 2 bases and J by 0 bases; unmatched bases: 3. Germline-derived CDR1 and CDR2 are SGHVS and FNYEAQ. CDR3 length: 16 amino acids. The CDR3 loop is CASSLQTGSNTGELFF. In nucleotides, the CDR3 is TGTGCCAGCAGCTTACAGACAGGGTCGAACACCGGGGAGCTGTTTTTT.

The V and J genes are TRBV2 and TRBJ2-7, with TRBD2 matching over 8 bases. The J call may be wrong; the DNA end is better matched by TRBJ2-5. The CDR3 has 17 amino acids. Germline lookup yields CDR1 SNHLY and CDR2 FYNNEI. CDR3 DNA: TGTGCCAGCAGTGAAGCGGGGACTAGGGGGGGGCAAGAGACCCAGTACTTC. Amino acid sequence: CASSEAGTRGGQETQYF.

In its sample, this clonotype was seen a few times. The chain has TRBV5-8 and TRBJ1-1; D unresolved. Germline values: CDR1 SGHTS, CDR2 YDEGEE. Trimming removed 3 bases at V and 8 bases at J, with 17 bases between. The CDR3 runs to 14 residues. CDR3 in DNA: TGTGCCAGCAGCTCCGCACAGCAGCGGTCGGAAGCTTTCTTT. The encoded protein is CASSSAQQRSEAFF.

This rearrangement joins TRBV29-1 to TRBJ1-1, with 8 bases aligning to TRBD1. CDR1 SQVTM and CDR2 ANQGSEA come from the germline V gene. The CDR3 consists of 14 residues. With 7 bases clipped from V and 8 bases from J, the junction kept 15 bases outside the gene matches. The CDR3 nucleotides are TGCAGCGCCCAAGGGAGACAGGGGAGTAAAGAAGCTTTCTTT. Protein product: CSAQGRQGSKEAFF.

V usage is TRBV20-1 and J usage is TRBJ1-4; D perhaps matches TRBD1 (6 bases). CDR1 is DFQATT and CDR2 is SNEGSKA in the germline V gene (reference sequence). The ends were cut back, 5 bases at V and 4 bases at J, with 20 bases in the middle. The CDR3 totals 16 residues. CDR3 DNA: TGCAGTGCTGGGGGACTAGCGGGGGCAGATAATGAAAAACTGTTTTTT. Translated, it gives CSAGGLAGADNEKLFF.

The genes are TRBV7-9 and TRBJ1-4; maybe TRBD1 (6 bases). The CDR3 runs 15 residues. Trimming took off 2 bases at V and 5 bases at J, with 12 bases between the two ends. The germline gives CDR1 SEHNR, CDR2 FQNEAQ (reference sequence). The CDR3 protein is CASSLSGARNEKLFF. In nucleotides, the CDR3 is TGTGCCAGCAGCTTATCGGGGGCGCGAAATGAAAAACTGTTTTTT.

This clonotype counts as medium-sized (0.01 to 0.1%). The genes are TRBV20-1 and TRBJ1-1; D is unclear. This CDR3 is 13 amino acids long. V shed 2 bases and J shed 1 base, with 8 bases lying between them. The germline gives CDR1 DFQATT, CDR2 SNEGSKA (reference sequence). In DNA form, the CDR3 reads TGCAGTGCTAGACCCGAGGGGAACACTGAAGCTTTCTTT. Translated: CSARPEGNTEAFF.

The V call is TRBV5-1, the J call TRBJ2-7; maybe TRBD2 (7 bases). The CDR3 consists of 14 residues. CDR1 SGHRS and CDR2 YFSETQ come from the germline V gene. Trimming took 5 bases from V and 2 from J, leaving 14 bases between them. For the CDR3, the DNA is TGCGCCAGCAGTCGGGGGCGGGAGCCCTACGAGCAGTACTTC. Residues: CASSRGREPYEQYF.

This clonotype has a count of ten or more. The V and J genes are TRBV9 and TRBJ1-2; D is uncertain. The CDR3 has 13 amino acids. V shed 2 bases and J shed 2 bases, with 7 bases lying between them. The germline gives CDR1 SGDLS, CDR2 YYNGEE. CDR3 DNA: TGTGCCAGCAGCGTCACGGGCAACTATGGCTACACCTTC. Protein: CASSVTGNYGYTF. Combining the CDR3 with reference TRBV9 and TRBJ1-2 gives the whole variable domain DSGVTQTPKHLITATGQRVTLRCSPRSGDLSVYWYQQSLDQGLQFLIQYYNGEERAKGNILERFSAQQFPDLHSELNLSSLELGDSALYFCASSVTGNYGYTFGSGTRLTVV.

The rearrangement links TRBV12-3 or TRBV12-4 to TRBJ2-3; tentative D call: TRBD2 (6 bases). The V and J ends lost 7 bases and 3 bases respectively, with 14 bases between them. The CDR3 runs to 14 residues. The CDR3 reads CASNGVGGTDTQYF. CDR3 coding DNA: TGTGCCAGCAATGGGGTGGGGGGAACAGATACGCAGTATTTT.